The present T cell receptor beta chain was sequenced within a study of T cell responses to AZD1222 COVID-19 vaccine. Broader study findings: It was only after the peak T cell response that any repertoires were sampled.

On this clone: Antigen: not known. Other DNA sequences in the sample encode the same CDR3.

Measured with immunoSEQ multiplex PCR; TCRdb has only the in-frame clones, and not every one. The repertoire has about 150,000 clones, around 87% of them found once; the top ten carry approximately 9%. This CDR3 spans 14 amino acids. The germline V gene encodes CDR1 SGDLS and CDR2 YYNGEE. V was pared by 0 bases and J by 0 bases, with 4 bases between. This clonotype was sampled from an adult who received the AZD1222 COVID-19 vaccine. The chain has TRBV9 and TRBJ1-3; D gene uncertain. The source was peripheral blood, collected 28 days after the second AZD1222 dose. CDR3 DNA sequence: TGTGCCAGCAGCGTAGAAGGCTCTGGAAACACCATATATTTT. Encoded protein: CASSVEGSGNTIYF.